The 8 T cell receptor beta chains below were found in one sample sequenced in a study of T cells in Graves' hyperthyroidism and ophthalmopathy. Researchers amplified the TCR beta CDR3 regions from RNA transcripts. TCR CDR3 underwent first-round RT-PCR with the HTBI primer set. TCRdb reprocessed the multiplex PCR reads via MiXCR and lists one record per CDR3 protein. The table records about 360,000 distinct CDR3 sequences, around 14% of them present only once. The sample was blood. The origin of the receptors is a woman younger than 30 with Graves' hyperthyroidism.

This clonotype was seen repeatedly, ten times or more. This chain uses TRBV18 with TRBJ1-3; tentatively, D is TRBD1 (6 bases). The germline CDR1 and CDR2 sequences are KGHSH and LQKENI. CDR3 length equals 17 residues. With 3 bases removed from V and 0 bases from J, the gap between germline ends came to 15 bases. The CDR3 DNA follows: TGTGCCAGCTCACCTAGGACAGACTCGAGCTCTGGAAACACCATATATTTT. Translating it yields CASSPRTDSSSGNTIYF.

About this clonotype itself: Since the CDR3 does not end with the conserved phenylalanine or tryptophan, this likely comes from a read error. CDR3: CASSPVPSYEQYL. Here the CDR3 DNA reads TGTGCCAGCAGCCCAGTCCCATCCTACGAGCAGTACCTC. The J gene is TRBJ2-7, the V gene TRBV7-9, with D hard to call. V lost 5 bases, J lost 1 base, and 9 bases lay in between. This CDR3 spans 13 amino acids. Germline CDR1 reads SEHNR; CDR2 reads FQNEAQ (reference sequence).

This clonotype was seen repeatedly, ten times or more. In nucleotides, the CDR3 is TGTGCTAGTGGTTTGGAAACGCTCGGCGGGACTGAAGCTTTCTTT. This translates into CASGLETLGGTEAFF. The chain uses TRBV12-5 and TRBJ1-1; D not resolved. There are 15 residues in the CDR3. V was pared by 1 base and J by 5 bases, with 14 bases between. Germline CDR1 reads LGHNT; CDR2 reads FRNRAP.

This sequence joins TRBV28 and TRBJ1-2; 7 positions match TRBD1. This CDR3 spans 15 amino acids. J was trimmed by 5 bases and V by 9 bases; bases with no gene match: 15. Germline V gene data show CDR1 as MDHEN and CDR2 as SYDVKM. The DNA for the CDR3 is TGTGCCAGTAAGCTAGGGACAGTCTCATCTTATGGCTACACCTTC. Translated: CASKLGTVSSYGYTF.

This clonotype has a handful of counts. This chain uses TRBV19 with TRBJ2-6; D tentatively fits TRBD1 or TRBD2 (5 bases each). There are 18 residues in the CDR3. Trimming shortened V by 4 bases and J by 0 bases, and 16 bases separated the two germline ends. The germline gives CDR1 LNHDA, CDR2 SQIVND (reference sequence). This chain's CDR3 is CASSRPGRSYSGANVLTF. The CDR3 DNA follows: TGTGCCAGTAGTAGACCAGGGAGATCTTACTCTGGGGCCAACGTCCTGACTTTC. Filled out from reference TRBV19 and TRBJ2-6, the complete variable domain reads DGGITQSPKYLFRKEGQNVTLSCEQNLNHDAMYWYRQDPGQGLRLIYYSQIVNDFQKGDIAEGYSVSREKKESFPLTVTSAQKNPTAFYLCASSRPGRSYSGANVLTFGAGSRLTVL.

There are a few counts of this clonotype. The chain carries TRBV12-3 or TRBV12-4 and TRBJ2-2; 8 bases align to TRBD2. The V and J ends lost 6 bases and 6 bases, in that order; junction bases with no gene match: 3. The CDR3 extends over 13 amino acids. As DNA, the CDR3 is TGTGCCAGCAGCGGGGGGGCCCCCGGGGAGCTGTTTTTT. This sequence encodes CASSGGAPGELFF.

The rearrangement joins TRBV4-1 to TRBJ1-2; perhaps TRBD1 as D (5 bases). Germline values: CDR1 MGHRA, CDR2 YSYEKL. This CDR3 is 12 amino acids long. V was cut by 4 bases and J by 8 bases, with 11 bases left in between. The CDR3 reads CASSLGQLGYTF. In nucleotides, the CDR3 is TGCGCCAGCAGCCTGGGGCAGCTCGGCTACACCTTC.

A few counts support this clonotype. This chain connects TRBV14 to TRBJ1-2; the D gene is possibly TRBD1 (6 bases). Deletions cut 1 base from V and 3 bases from J, with 15 bases between. From germline, CDR1 is SGHDN and CDR2 FVKESK. The CDR3 loop spans 16 amino acids. The CDR3: CASSQVAGAAYYGYTF. CDR3 nucleotide sequence: TGTGCCAGCAGCCAAGTTGCAGGGGCCGCTTACTATGGCTACACCTTC.